This T cell receptor (beta chain) was retrieved from a study of blood T cell repertoires in COVID-19. Method: immunoSEQ multiplex PCR; TCRdb's copy keeps in-frame clones and lacks some. The data show about 250,000 clones, about 89% seen once. V was cut by 2 bases and J by 0 bases, with 3 bases left in between. Looked up from germline, CDR1 is SQVTM and CDR2 is ANQGSEA. The length of the CDR3 is 12 residues. V and J are TRBV29-1 and TRBJ2-3; D is unclear. Sequenced input: peripheral blood. The sequence derives from a woman in her sixties who had recovered from COVID-19. CDR3 coding DNA: TGCAGCGTTGAAACAAGCACAGATACGCAGTATTTT. Translating gives CSVETSTDTQYF.